The 8 T cell receptor beta chains in this list originate from one sample, sequenced in a study of T cell responses to AZD1222 COVID-19 vaccine. Some clones are missing from TCRdb's copy, which holds only in-frame ones; the method was immunoSEQ multiplex PCR. This sample has more than 150,000 clones, with around 92% found just once. The sequencing used peripheral blood, collected on day 0 of AZD1222 vaccination. These receptors were collected from an adult in good health.

The chain employs TRBV7-2 and TRBJ1-2; 9 bases align to TRBD1. After removal of 1 base from V and 8 bases from J, the junction contained 11 bases not matched to a gene. The CDR3 has 16 residues. Germline loops: CDR1 SGHTA, CDR2 FQGNSA. The CDR3 coding sequence is TGTGCCAGCAGCTTAGGTATCATACAGGGGGCGGAAGGCTACACCTTC. Protein product: CASSLGIIQGAEGYTF.

This clone has a single count. This sequence joins TRBV6-4 and TRBJ1-5, with D perhaps matching TRBD1 (5 bases). The V end was cut by 0 bases, the J end by 7 bases, with 7 bases between. The germline V gene encodes CDR1 MRHNA and CDR2 SNTAGT. The CDR3 has 13 amino acids. CDR3 nucleotides: TGTGCCAGCAGTGACTCGGGGGGGCAGCCCCAGCATTTT. Encoded protein: CASSDSGGQPQHF.

Details on this clone: This sample also contains other DNA sequences that code for the same CDR3. The V and J genes are TRBV12-3 or TRBV12-4 and TRBJ1-2; TRBD1 matches 8 bases. The CDR3 runs 13 residues. V lost 6 bases and J lost 3; bases outside the gene matches: 3. CDR3 in DNA: TGTGCCAGCAGCCTGACAGGGGACTATGGCTACACCTTC. This translates into CASSLTGDYGYTF.

The rearrangement links TRBV5-5 to TRBJ1-2; 7 bases are a match to TRBD1. The CDR3 runs 14 residues. Looked up from germline, CDR1 is SGHKS and CDR2 is YYEKEE (reference sequence). With 4 bases clipped from V and 3 bases from J, the junction kept 6 bases outside the gene matches. CDR3 protein: CASSPLTGDYGYTF. Here the CDR3 DNA reads TGTGCCAGCAGCCCCCTAACAGGGGACTATGGCTACACCTTC.

The chain links TRBV7-6 to TRBJ2-7, with D possibly TRBD2 on 6 matching bases. The CDR3 runs to 13 residues. The V gene lost 1 base and the J gene lost 9 bases, with 13 bases spanning the gap. CDR1 SGHVS and CDR2 FNYEAQ come from the germline V gene. CDR3 sequence (DNA): TGTGCCAGCAGCTTAGATGTCCGGGGAGGGCAGTACTTC. This encodes CASSLDVRGGQYF.

The chain couples TRBV7-8 to TRBJ1-5, with a possible D match to TRBD1 (5 bases). CDR1 is SGHVS and CDR2 is FQNEAQ in the germline V gene. Trimming took 3 bases from V and 1 from J, leaving 10 bases between them. This CDR3 comprises 15 residues. The CDR3 DNA is TGTGCCAGCAGCTTCCTTAGGACAAGCAATCAGCCCCAGCATTTT. Its protein product is CASSFLRTSNQPQHF.

This clone was observed a single time. The rearrangement links TRBV30 to TRBJ1-2, with no clear D. The CDR3 spans 15 residues. Germline V gives CDR1 GTSNPN, CDR2 SVGIG (reference sequence). The V end lost 0 bases, the J end lost 3 bases, and 14 bases lay between the germline ends. The DNA for the CDR3 is TGTGCCTGGAGTGTACGTGGCAGGCGACACTATGGCTACACCTTC. Its protein is CAWSVRGRRHYGYTF.

The chain carries TRBV4-1 and TRBJ1-5; 7 bases are shared with TRBD1. The germline V gene encodes CDR1 MGHRA and CDR2 YSYEKL. V was clipped by 1 base and J by 2 bases; unmatched bases: 5. The CDR3 is 16 residues long. CDR3 loop: CASSQVPGTGNQPQHF. In DNA, the CDR3 is TGCGCCAGCAGCCAAGTCCCCGGGACAGGCAATCAGCCCCAGCATTTT.